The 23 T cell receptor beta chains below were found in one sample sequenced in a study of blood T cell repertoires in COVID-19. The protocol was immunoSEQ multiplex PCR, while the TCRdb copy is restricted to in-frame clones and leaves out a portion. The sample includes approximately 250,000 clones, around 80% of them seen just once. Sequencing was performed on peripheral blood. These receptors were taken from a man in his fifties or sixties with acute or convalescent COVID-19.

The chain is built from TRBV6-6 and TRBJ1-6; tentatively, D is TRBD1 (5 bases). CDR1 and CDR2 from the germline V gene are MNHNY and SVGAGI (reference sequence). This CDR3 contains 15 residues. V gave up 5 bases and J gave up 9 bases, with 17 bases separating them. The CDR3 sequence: CASSSQGRGGSPLHF. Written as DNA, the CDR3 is TGTGCCAGCAGTAGCCAGGGACGCGGGGGTTCACCCCTCCACTTT.

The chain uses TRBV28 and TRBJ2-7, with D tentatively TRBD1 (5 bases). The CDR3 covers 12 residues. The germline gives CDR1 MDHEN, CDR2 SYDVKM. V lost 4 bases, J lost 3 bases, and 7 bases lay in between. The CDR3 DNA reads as TGTGCCAGCAGTTCAGGGATCTACGAGCAGTACTTC. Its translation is CASSSGIYEQYF.

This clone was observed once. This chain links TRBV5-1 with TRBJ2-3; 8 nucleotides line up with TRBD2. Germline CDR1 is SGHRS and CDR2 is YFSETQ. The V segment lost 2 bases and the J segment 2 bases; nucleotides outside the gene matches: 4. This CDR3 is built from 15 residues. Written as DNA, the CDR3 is TGCGCCAGCAGCTTCGGACTAGCCTACACAGATACGCAGTATTTT. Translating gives CASSFGLAYTDTQYF.

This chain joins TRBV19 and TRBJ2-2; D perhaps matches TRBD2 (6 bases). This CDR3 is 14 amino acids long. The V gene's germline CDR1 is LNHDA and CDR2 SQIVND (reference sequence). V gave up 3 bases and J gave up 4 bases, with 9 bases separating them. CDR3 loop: CASSIGGRTGELFF. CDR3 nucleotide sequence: TGTGCCAGTAGTATTGGAGGGCGCACCGGGGAGCTGTTTTTT. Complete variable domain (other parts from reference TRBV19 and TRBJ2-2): DGGITQSPKYLFRKEGQNVTLSCEQNLNHDAMYWYRQDPGQGLRLIYYSQIVNDFQKGDIAEGYSVSREKKESFPLTVTSAQKNPTAFYLCASSIGGRTGELFFGEGSRLTVL.

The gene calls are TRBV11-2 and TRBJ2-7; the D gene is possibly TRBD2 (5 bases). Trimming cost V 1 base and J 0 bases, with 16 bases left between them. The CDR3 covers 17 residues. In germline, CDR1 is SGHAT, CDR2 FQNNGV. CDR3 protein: CASSLGPSLGSSYEQYF. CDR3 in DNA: TGTGCCAGCAGCTTAGGCCCTTCCTTGGGGAGCTCCTACGAGCAGTACTTC.

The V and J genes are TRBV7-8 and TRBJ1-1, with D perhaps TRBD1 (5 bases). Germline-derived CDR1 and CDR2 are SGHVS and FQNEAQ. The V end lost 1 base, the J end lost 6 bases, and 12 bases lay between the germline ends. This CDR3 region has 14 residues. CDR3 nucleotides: TGTGCCAGCAGCTTAGAGGTAGGGGCCGCTGAAGCTTTCTTT. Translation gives CASSLEVGAAEAFF.

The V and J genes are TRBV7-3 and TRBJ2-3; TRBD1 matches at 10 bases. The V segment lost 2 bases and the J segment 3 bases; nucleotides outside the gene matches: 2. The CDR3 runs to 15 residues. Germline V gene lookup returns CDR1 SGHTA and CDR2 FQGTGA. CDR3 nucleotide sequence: TGTGCCAGCAGCTTACAGGGACAGGGGACAGATACGCAGTATTTT. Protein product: CASSLQGQGTDTQYF. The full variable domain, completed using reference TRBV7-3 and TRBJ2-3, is GAGVSQTPSNKVTEKGKYVELRCDPISGHTALYWYRQSLGQGPEFLIYFQGTGAADDSGLPNDRFFAVRPEGSVSTLKIQRTERGDSAVYLCASSLQGQGTDTQYFGPGTRLTVL.

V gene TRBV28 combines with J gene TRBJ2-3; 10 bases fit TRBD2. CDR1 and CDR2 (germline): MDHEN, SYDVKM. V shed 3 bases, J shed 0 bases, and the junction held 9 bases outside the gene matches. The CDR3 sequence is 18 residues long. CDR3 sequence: CASSFTPSGSISTDTQYF. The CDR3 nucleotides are TGTGCCAGCAGTTTTACGCCTAGCGGGAGTATCAGCACAGATACGCAGTATTTT.

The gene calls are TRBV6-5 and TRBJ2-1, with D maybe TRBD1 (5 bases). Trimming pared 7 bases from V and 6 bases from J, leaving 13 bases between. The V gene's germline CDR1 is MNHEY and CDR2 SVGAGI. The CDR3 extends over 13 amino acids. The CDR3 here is CASTPSGFNEQFF. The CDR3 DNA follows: TGTGCCAGCACACCCTCAGGGTTCAATGAGCAGTTCTTC.

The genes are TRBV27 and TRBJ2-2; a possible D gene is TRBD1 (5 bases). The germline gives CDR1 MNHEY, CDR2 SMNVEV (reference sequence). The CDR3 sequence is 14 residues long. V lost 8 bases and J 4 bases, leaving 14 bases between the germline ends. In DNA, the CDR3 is TGTGCCAGCGCGCTGGGAAGGGGCACCGGGGAGCTGTTTTTT. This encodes CASALGRGTGELFF.

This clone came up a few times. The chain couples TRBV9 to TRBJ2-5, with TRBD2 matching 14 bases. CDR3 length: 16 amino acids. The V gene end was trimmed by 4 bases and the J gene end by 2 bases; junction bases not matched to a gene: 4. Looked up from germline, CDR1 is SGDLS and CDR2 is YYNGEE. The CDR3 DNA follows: TGTGCCAGCAGCCCCCGACTAGCGGGGGGGCAAGAGACCCAGTACTTC. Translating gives CASSPRLAGGQETQYF. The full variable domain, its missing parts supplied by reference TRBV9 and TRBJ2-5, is DSGVTQTPKHLITATGQRVTLRCSPRSGDLSVYWYQQSLDQGLQFLIQYYNGEERAKGNILERFSAQQFPDLHSELNLSSLELGDSALYFCASSPRLAGGQETQYFGPGTRLLVL.

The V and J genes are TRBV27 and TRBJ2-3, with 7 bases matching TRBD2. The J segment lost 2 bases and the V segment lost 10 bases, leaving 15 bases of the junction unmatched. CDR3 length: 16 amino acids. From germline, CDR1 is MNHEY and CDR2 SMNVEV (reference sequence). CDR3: CATETPPRGNTDTQYF. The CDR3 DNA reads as TGTGCCACGGAAACTCCCCCGCGGGGGAACACAGATACGCAGTATTTT.

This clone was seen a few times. In DNA, the CDR3 is TGCGCCAGCAGCCAGACTAGCGGGGCGAACACCGGGGAGCTGTTTTTT. Translating it yields CASSQTSGANTGELFF. This chain connects TRBV5-1 to TRBJ2-2; TRBD2 matches at 11 bases. V lost 4 bases to trimming and J lost 0 bases; unmatched junction nucleotides: 2. The CDR3 loop spans 16 amino acids. Germline V gene sequence: CDR1 SGHRS, CDR2 YFSETQ.

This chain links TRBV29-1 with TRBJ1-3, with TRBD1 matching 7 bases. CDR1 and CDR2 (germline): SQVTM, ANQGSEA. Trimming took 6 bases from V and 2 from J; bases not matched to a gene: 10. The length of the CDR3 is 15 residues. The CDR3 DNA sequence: TGCAGCGTGAGACCCAGACAGGGTCCTGGAAACACCATATATTTT. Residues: CSVRPRQGPGNTIYF. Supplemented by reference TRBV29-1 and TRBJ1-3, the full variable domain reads SAVISQKPSRDICQRGTSLTIQCQVDSQVTMMFWYRQQPGQSLTLIATANQGSEATYESGFVIDKFPISRPNLTFSTLTVSNMSPEDSSIYLCSVRPRQGPGNTIYFGEGSWLTVV.

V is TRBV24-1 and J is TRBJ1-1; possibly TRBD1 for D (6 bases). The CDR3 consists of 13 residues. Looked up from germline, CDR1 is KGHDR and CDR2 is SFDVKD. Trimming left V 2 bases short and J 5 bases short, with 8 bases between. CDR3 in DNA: TGTGCCACCAGTGATTACCAGGGGACTGAAGCTTTCTTT. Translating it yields CATSDYQGTEAFF.

The CDR3 DNA reads as TGTGCCAGCAGCTTGGCCCGGCAGGGTACAGATACGCAGTATTTT. Translated: CASSLARQGTDTQYF. This chain connects TRBV5-4 to TRBJ2-3; D possibly corresponds to TRBD1 (5 bases). Germline V gives CDR1 SGHNT, CDR2 YYREEE (reference sequence). The CDR3 has 15 residues. Trimming left V 0 bases short and J 3 bases short, with 11 bases between.

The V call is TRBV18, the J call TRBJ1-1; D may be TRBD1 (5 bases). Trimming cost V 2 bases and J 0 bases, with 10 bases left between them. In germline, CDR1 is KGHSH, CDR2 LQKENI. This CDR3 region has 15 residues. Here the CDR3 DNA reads TGTGCCAGCTCACCAACGGAAGGGGTGAACACTGAAGCTTTCTTT. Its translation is CASSPTEGVNTEAFF.

The chain's CDR3 is CASSSTGVTEAFF. The CDR3 DNA sequence: TGTGCCAGCAGTTCCACAGGGGTGACTGAAGCTTTCTTT. The chain uses TRBV12-3 or TRBV12-4 and TRBJ1-1; TRBD1 agrees at 7 bases. This CDR3 has 13 residues. V lost 4 bases and J lost 5; bases outside the gene matches: 4.

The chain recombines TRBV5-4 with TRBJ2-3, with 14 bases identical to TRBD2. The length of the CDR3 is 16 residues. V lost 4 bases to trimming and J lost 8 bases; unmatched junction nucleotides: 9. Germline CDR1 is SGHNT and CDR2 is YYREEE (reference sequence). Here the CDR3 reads CASSQGLAGVGGTQYF. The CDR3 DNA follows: TGTGCCAGCAGCCAGGGACTAGCGGGAGTAGGTGGTACGCAGTATTTT.

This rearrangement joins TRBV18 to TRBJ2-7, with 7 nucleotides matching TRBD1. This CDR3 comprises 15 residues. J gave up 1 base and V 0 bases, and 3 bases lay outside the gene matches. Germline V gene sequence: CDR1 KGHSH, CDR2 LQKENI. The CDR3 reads CASSPPGTASYEQYF. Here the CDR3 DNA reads TGTGCCAGCTCACCACCAGGGACAGCTTCCTACGAGCAGTACTTC.

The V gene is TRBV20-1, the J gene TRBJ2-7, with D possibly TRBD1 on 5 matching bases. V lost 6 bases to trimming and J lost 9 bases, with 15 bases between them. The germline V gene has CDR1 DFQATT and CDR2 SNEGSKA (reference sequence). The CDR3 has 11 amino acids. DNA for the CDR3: TGCAGTGCAATACAGGAGCTAAGGCAGTACTTC. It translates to CSAIQELRQYF.

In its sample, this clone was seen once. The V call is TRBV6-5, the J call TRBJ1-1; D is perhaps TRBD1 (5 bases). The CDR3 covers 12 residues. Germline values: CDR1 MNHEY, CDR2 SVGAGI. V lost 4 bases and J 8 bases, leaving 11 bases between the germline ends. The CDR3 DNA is TGTGCCAGCAGTTCAGGGCGGATGGAAGCTTTCTTT. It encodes CASSSGRMEAFF.

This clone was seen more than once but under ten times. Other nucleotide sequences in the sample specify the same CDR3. CDR3 amino acids: CASRRGGNNEQFF. The CDR3 DNA sequence: TGTGCCAGCAGGCGGGGGGGAAACAATGAGCAGTTCTTC. The rearrangement joins TRBV2 to TRBJ2-1; TRBD2 aligns across 9 bases. V shed 6 bases, J shed 5 bases, and the junction held 2 bases outside the gene matches. The length of the CDR3 is 13 residues. Germline V gene lookup returns CDR1 SNHLY and CDR2 FYNNEI.